This T cell receptor beta chain was identified during a study of breast tumors, draining lymph nodes, adjacent tissues. General study results and limits: The lymph node origin of tumor T cells was framed as consistent with a hypothesis, not demonstrated. Luminal-like breast cancer showed significantly higher tumor–nontumor repertoire similarity than basal-like. The data were judged consistent with most tumor T cells coming from lymph node and expanding in tumor.

The lymph nodes were axillary draining lymph nodes from breast cancer patients. In this sample, this clonotype turned up many times. Its antigen remains unidentified. The germline V gene has CDR1 SNHLY and CDR2 FYNNEI. The J segment lost 0 bases and the V segment lost 3 bases, leaving 6 bases of the junction unmatched. The CDR3 length is 17 residues. One entry per CDR3 protein, called by TCRdb with MiXCR from the multiplex PCR reads. The sample includes 180,000 or so distinct CDR3 sequences, approximately 33% seen only once; the top ten take more than 3.5%. Specimen: axillary lymph node tissue. V gene TRBV2 combines with J gene TRBJ1-5; 9 nucleotides align to TRBD1. This sequence was found in a female donor with breast cancer. Some clones in this sample may be carry-over from other donors' samples. DNA for the CDR3: TGTGCCAGCAGTGAGGACAGGGGTACCTATAGCAATCAGCCCCAGCATTTT. The encoded protein is CASSEDRGTYSNQPQHF. Full variable domain (missing parts from reference TRBV2 and TRBJ1-5): EPEVTQTPSHQVTQMGQEVILRCVPISNHLYFYWYRQILGQKVEFLVSFYNNEISEKSEIFDDQFSVERPDGSNFTLKIRSTKLEDSAMYFCASSEDRGTYSNQPQHFGDGTRLSIL.